This T cell receptor beta chain stems from a study of blood T cell repertoires in COVID-19. Study-level information: Donors in the United States, Italy and Spain gave samples during acute or convalescent COVID-19. T cells, B-cell-depleted T cells, or PBMCs provided the cDNA or gDNA that served as material.

Two negative PCRs, clearance, or symptom resolution had been documented for recovered Cohort 3 donors. Profiling relied on immunoSEQ multiplex PCR, and the TCRdb table lists in-frame clones only, not all of them. The sample consists of fewer than 250,000 clones, less than 90% of them appearing once. This CDR3 has 14 amino acids. Germline CDR1 is GTSNPN and CDR2 is SVGIG (reference sequence). This receptor was taken from a woman in her 40s who had recovered from COVID-19. Sequencing was done on a sample of PBMCs or T cells enriched from blood (not recorded which). The genes are TRBV30 and TRBJ1-1, with 7 positions matching TRBD1. CDR3 sequence: CGGGPRAPNTEAFF. Here the CDR3 DNA reads TGTGGAGGGGGCCCTCGGGCACCCAACACTGAAGCTTTCTTT.